This TCR beta chain emerged from a study of T cells in Graves' hyperthyroidism and ophthalmopathy. Across the study: Once the initial diagnosis was made, peripheral blood was obtained before any treatment.

The CDR3 spans 15 residues. The ends were cut back, 0 bases at V and 0 bases at J, with 8 bases in the middle. Germline V gene data show CDR1 as SGHRS and CDR2 as YFSETQ. Amplification of TCR beta CDR3 regions was performed using RNA transcripts as template. During a first-round RT-PCR of the TCR CDR3, the HTBI primer set was used. TCRdb used MiXCR to reprocess the multiplex PCR reads, holding one entry per CDR3 protein. The repertoire holds about 380,000 distinct CDR3 sequences, with approximately 18% as singletons. In its sample, this clonotype was seen many times. This sequence joins TRBV5-1 and TRBJ2-3, with D unresolved. Sequencing input: blood. The receptor was derived from a man aged 18 to 29 with Graves' ophthalmopathy. The CDR3 reads CASSLEPFSTDTQYF. As DNA, the CDR3 is TGCGCCAGCAGCTTGGAGCCGTTTAGCACAGATACGCAGTATTTT.